This T cell receptor beta chain is from a study of blood T cell repertoires in COVID-19. Across the study: From the United States, Italy and Spain came samples of acute and convalescent COVID-19. Nucleic acid was either cDNA or gDNA, and it came from T cells, B-cell-depleted T cells, or PBMCs.

V shed 3 bases and J shed 4 bases, with 18 bases lying between them. The length of the CDR3 is 16 residues. CDR1 is LGHDT and CDR2 is YNNKEL in the germline V gene (reference sequence). Source study methods: By means of reference gene primer amplification, nucleated cell counts were estimated. The repertoire was sequenced with immunoSEQ multiplex PCR; TCRdb's copy has only in-frame clones and lacks some. The DNA gave D and trimming, while V, J and clone size come from that table. The sample comprises approximately 170,000 clones, 82% of which are singletons, and approximately 10% rests with the top ten.

The specimen sequenced was peripheral blood. The chain links TRBV3-1 (or the pseudogene TRBV3-2) to TRBJ1-2; D might be TRBD1 (5 bases). This TCR derives from an elderly woman with active or convalescent COVID-19. This chain's CDR3 is CASSHPGGSTSYGYTF. CDR3 sequence (DNA): TGTGCCAGCAGCCATCCCGGGGGGTCGACCTCCTATGGCTACACCTTC.